A selection of T cell receptor beta chains follows, all from one sample in a study of blood T cell repertoires in COVID-19. The protocol was immunoSEQ multiplex PCR, while the TCRdb copy is restricted to in-frame clones and leaves out a portion. The top ten clones hold roughly 25% of a sample with under 55,000 clones, around 80% of them seen once. The sequencing sample was made of peripheral blood. Receptors were obtained from a man aged 70-80 years with acute or convalescent COVID-19. Each CDR3 is given with its conserved first and last residue. The D gene is left open where the match is weak. Expanded clones get a size class; other rows say once, few or many, or leave the size out.

j_gene: TRBJ1-5; v_gene: TRBV6-6; len: 19; d_gene: TRBD1; abundance: few; CDR3aa: CASSRVPPGQGNHNQPQHF; CDR3nt: TGTGCCAGCAGTCGAGTCCCTCCCGGACAGGGCAACCACAATCAGCCCCAGCATTTT
j_gene: TRBJ2-7; v_gene: TRBV9; len: 15; d_gene: TRBD2; abundance: once; CDR3aa: CASSPGLARNYEQYF; CDR3nt: TGTGCCAGCAGCCCGGGACTAGCGAGAAACTACGAGCAGTACTTC
j_gene: TRBJ2-1; v_gene: TRBV3-1/TRBV3-2; len: 17; d_gene: TRBD1; abundance: few; CDR3aa: CASSQGITGTVDNEQFF; CDR3nt: TGTGCCAGCAGCCAAGGCATCACCGGGACAGTAGACAATGAGCAGTTCTTC
j_gene: TRBJ2-5; v_gene: TRBV30; len: 11; d_gene: .; abundance: .; CDR3aa: CAWSRRGTSYF; CDR3nt: TGTGCCTGGAGTAGAAGGGGTACTTCGTACTTC
j_gene: TRBJ1-3; v_gene: TRBV5-1; len: 15; d_gene: .; abundance: .; CDR3aa: CASSQGQTIGNTIYF; CDR3nt: TGCGCCAGCAGCCAAGGACAGACTATAGGAAACACCATATATTTT
j_gene: TRBJ2-1; v_gene: TRBV19; len: 12; d_gene: .; abundance: .; CDR3aa: CASSTRGTEQFF; CDR3nt: TGTGCCAGTAGTACAAGAGGTACTGAGCAGTTCTTC
j_gene: TRBJ1-2; v_gene: TRBV3-1/TRBV3-2; len: 15; d_gene: TRBD1; abundance: .; CDR3aa: CASSQDLQGENGYTF; CDR3nt: TGTGCCAGCAGCCAAGATCTACAGGGGGAAAATGGCTACACCTTC
j_gene: TRBJ1-2; v_gene: TRBV5-6; len: 16; d_gene: TRBD1; abundance: .; CDR3aa: CASSPTGTGGVYGYTF; CDR3nt: TGTGCCAGCAGCCCAACCGGGACAGGGGGTGTCTATGGCTACACCTTC
j_gene: TRBJ2-7; v_gene: TRBV29-1; len: 13; d_gene: .; abundance: .; CDR3aa: CSVMTRRLGEQYF; CDR3nt: TGCAGCGTCATGACTAGGAGACTCGGGGAGCAGTACTTC
j_gene: TRBJ2-7; v_gene: TRBV7-8; len: 16; d_gene: TRBD2; abundance: .; CDR3aa: CASSLASPREGYEQYF; CDR3nt: TGTGCCAGCAGCTTAGCGTCCCCGCGGGAGGGCTACGAGCAGTACTTC
j_gene: TRBJ2-3; v_gene: TRBV9; len: 13; d_gene: .; abundance: .; CDR3aa: CASSVVGADTQYF; CDR3nt: TGTGCCAGCAGCGTTGTGGGAGCAGATACGCAGTATTTT
j_gene: TRBJ2-1; v_gene: TRBV6-4; len: 15; d_gene: TRBD2; abundance: .; CDR3aa: CASSGLAGDYNEQFF; CDR3nt: TGTGCCAGCAGTGGACTAGCGGGTGATTACAATGAGCAGTTCTTC
j_gene: TRBJ1-1; v_gene: TRBV5-1; len: 15; d_gene: .; abundance: .; CDR3aa: CASSSSKAGNTEAFF; CDR3nt: TGCGCCAGCAGCTCGTCAAAGGCAGGGAACACTGAAGCTTTCTTT
j_gene: TRBJ2-5; v_gene: TRBV7-3; len: 16; d_gene: TRBD2; abundance: few; CDR3aa: CASSRRPGVAGETQYF; CDR3nt: TGTGCCAGCAGCCGTCGGCCGGGGGTAGCGGGGGAGACCCAGTACTTC
j_gene: TRBJ2-7; v_gene: TRBV5-4; len: 14; d_gene: TRBD2; abundance: few; CDR3aa: CASSSSGITYEQYF; CDR3nt: TGTGCCAGCAGCTCTAGCGGGATTACCTACGAGCAGTACTTC
j_gene: TRBJ2-1; v_gene: TRBV4-3; len: 18; d_gene: TRBD2; abundance: .; CDR3aa: CASSPSGMGAGVFNEQFF; CDR3nt: TGCGCCAGCAGCCCAAGTGGTATGGGAGCGGGAGTTTTCAATGAGCAGTTCTTC
j_gene: TRBJ1-5; v_gene: TRBV5-5; len: 14; d_gene: .; abundance: few; CDR3aa: CASSPVGGNQPQHF; CDR3nt: TGTGCCAGCAGCCCGGTGGGAGGCAATCAGCCCCAGCATTTT
j_gene: TRBJ1-1; v_gene: TRBV7-2; len: 18; d_gene: .; abundance: once; CDR3aa: CASSLGLREISAFGEAFF; CDR3nt: TGTGCCAGCAGCTTAGGATTGCGGGAAATATCCGCATTCGGAGAAGCTTTCTTT
j_gene: TRBJ2-5; v_gene: TRBV7-7; len: 14; d_gene: .; abundance: .; CDR3aa: CASSAVGGLETQYF; CDR3nt: TGTGCTAGCAGCGCCGTGGGGGGGCTTGAGACCCAGTACTTC
j_gene: TRBJ1-4; v_gene: TRBV2; len: 14; d_gene: TRBD1; abundance: .; CDR3aa: CASRDRGGIEKLFF; CDR3nt: TGTGCCAGCAGGGACAGGGGGGGAATCGAAAAACTGTTTTTT
j_gene: TRBJ1-2; v_gene: TRBV27; len: 17; d_gene: .; abundance: .; CDR3aa: CARIFRQANLRDYGYTF; CDR3nt: TGTGCCAGGATATTTAGACAGGCCAACCTAAGGGACTATGGCTACACCTTC
j_gene: TRBJ1-5; v_gene: TRBV18; len: 14; d_gene: TRBD1; abundance: .; CDR3aa: CASSPADRDQPQHF; CDR3nt: TGTGCCAGCTCACCTGCGGACAGGGATCAGCCCCAGCATTTT
j_gene: TRBJ1-1; v_gene: TRBV18; len: 15; d_gene: .; abundance: .; CDR3aa: CASSLEGLLDTEAFF; CDR3nt: TGTGCCAGCTCCCTCGAGGGCCTCCTGGACACTGAAGCTTTCTTT
j_gene: TRBJ2-1; v_gene: TRBV5-1; len: 13; d_gene: .; abundance: .; CDR3aa: CASSSMAGDEQFF; CDR3nt: TGCGCCAGCAGCTCGATGGCGGGCGATGAGCAGTTCTTC
j_gene: TRBJ2-4; v_gene: TRBV19; len: 14; d_gene: TRBD1; abundance: .; CDR3aa: CASSLGQFINIQYF; CDR3nt: TGTGCCAGTAGCCTGGGACAGTTTATAAACATTCAGTACTTC
j_gene: TRBJ1-2; v_gene: TRBV7-2; len: 14; d_gene: TRBD1; abundance: .; CDR3aa: CASSSAGTGRGYTF; CDR3nt: TGTGCCAGCAGCTCCGCCGGGACAGGGAGGGGCTACACCTTC
j_gene: TRBJ1-3; v_gene: TRBV19; len: 16; d_gene: .; abundance: .; CDR3aa: CASSTTPLNSGNTIYF; CDR3nt: TGTGCCAGTAGTACCACCCCCCTAAACTCTGGAAACACCATATATTTT
j_gene: TRBJ1-6; v_gene: TRBV15; len: 15; d_gene: .; abundance: .; CDR3aa: CATSRVGARGSPLHF; CDR3nt: TGTGCCACCAGCAGAGTTGGGGCCAGGGGCTCACCCCTCCACTTT
j_gene: TRBJ1-1; v_gene: TRBV13; len: 14; d_gene: TRBD1; abundance: .; CDR3aa: CASSFGTAASEAFF; CDR3nt: TGTGCCAGCAGCTTCGGGACAGCCGCATCTGAAGCTTTCTTT
j_gene: TRBJ1-2; v_gene: TRBV7-9; len: 15; d_gene: .; abundance: .; CDR3aa: CASSSRVTANYGYTF; CDR3nt: TGTGCCAGCAGCTCGAGGGTTACTGCTAACTATGGCTACACCTTC